This entry describes one T cell receptor beta chain. The data were taken from a study of a mutant IDH1 vaccine in newly diagnosed glioma. Time point noted: baseline, week 1 (first vaccination visit). The treatment here: pre-vaccination baseline after standard-of-care therapy. Sequencing used immunoSEQ multiplex PCR; TCRdb keeps in-frame clones, though not all of them. The table has more than 80,000 clones, about four fifths seen once; the top ten hold approximately 7%. CDR3 length: 15 amino acids. Trimming at V came to 7 bases and at J to 2 bases, leaving 9 bases not matched to a gene. The germline CDR1 and CDR2 sequences are MNHEY and SMNVEV (reference sequence).

This chain joins TRBV27 and TRBJ2-3; 7 nucleotides line up with TRBD1. Sequenced here: PBMCs, sampled from a glioma patient treated with radiotherapy, temozolomide or both. The clonotype was recovered from a woman aged 50 to 60 with glioma. CDR3 sequence (DNA): TGTGCCAGCACCATGAGGGGACAGTCCACAGATACGCAGTATTTT. This gives the protein CASTMRGQSTDTQYF.